In this sample, the clone carrying this TCR beta chain turned up once. Its specificity is unknown. These donors counted as nominally healthy when sampled, but unrecorded immune exposures were likely. These data belong to a study of cytomegalovirus exposure and HLA in healthy donors. Study findings and constraints: The study designated about 160 TCR beta chains cytomegalovirus-associated. Under in vitro conditions, three CMV-associated chains were confirmed as specific for CMV antigens.

The PCR ran on 60 Vbeta and 13 Jbeta primers. Sequenced by immunoSEQ multiplex PCR; TCRdb stores in-frame clones only, minus some. The sample shows about 190,000 clones, almost 80% of them seen only once. The CDR3 is made up of 14 amino acids. V gave up 8 bases and J gave up 2 bases; unmatched junction bases: 4. The germline CDR1 and CDR2 sequences are MDHEN and SYDVKM. The sequence was obtained from a young woman in good health and CMV-seronegative. The V call is TRBV28, the J call TRBJ2-2; 8 bases are a match to TRBD1. Sample: PBMCs. This CDR3 is CASCDRGNTGELFF. CDR3 nucleotide sequence: TGTGCCAGCTGTGACAGGGGTAACACCGGGGAGCTGTTTTTT.